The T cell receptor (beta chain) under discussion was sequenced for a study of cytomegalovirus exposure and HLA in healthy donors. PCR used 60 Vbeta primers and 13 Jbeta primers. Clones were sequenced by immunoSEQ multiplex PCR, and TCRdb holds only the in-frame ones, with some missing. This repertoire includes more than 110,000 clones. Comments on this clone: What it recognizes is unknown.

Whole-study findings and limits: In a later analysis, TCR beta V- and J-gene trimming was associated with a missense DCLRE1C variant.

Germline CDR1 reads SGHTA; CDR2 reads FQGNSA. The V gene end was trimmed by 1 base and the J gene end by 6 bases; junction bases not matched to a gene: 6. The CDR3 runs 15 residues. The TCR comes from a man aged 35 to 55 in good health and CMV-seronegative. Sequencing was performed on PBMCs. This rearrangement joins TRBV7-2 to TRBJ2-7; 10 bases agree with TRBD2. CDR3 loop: CASSLEASGGGEQYF. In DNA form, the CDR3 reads TGTGCCAGCAGCTTAGAGGCTAGCGGGGGTGGCGAGCAGTACTTC.